Sequencing of this TCR beta chain was carried out in a study of identical twins. One entry per CDR3 protein, called by TCRdb with MiXCR from the 5' RACE reads. The table has 230,000 or so distinct CDR3 sequences, 6.5% to 9.5% seen once. Notes on the study in general: Out-of-frame beta sequences exhibited a weaker degree of excess twin sharing. Conclusions were based on cross-sectional statistical analysis, without following the same donors.

On this clonotype: Its antigen is currently unknown.

Germline CDR1 LNHDA, CDR2 SQIVND (reference sequence). The CDR3 is 15 amino acids. Trimming left V 4 bases short and J 1 base short, with 12 bases between. These records were also assigned to another study, of yellow fever vaccine responses in identical twins.

This TCR was sampled from a young woman in good health. The sequenced sample was CD8+ T cells sorted from blood. The rearrangement links TRBV19 to TRBJ2-3; D gene ambiguous. The chain's CDR3 is CASSKNSIRTDTQYF. The CDR3 DNA follows: TGTGCCAGTAGTAAAAACTCCATCCGCACAGATACGCAGTATTTT.